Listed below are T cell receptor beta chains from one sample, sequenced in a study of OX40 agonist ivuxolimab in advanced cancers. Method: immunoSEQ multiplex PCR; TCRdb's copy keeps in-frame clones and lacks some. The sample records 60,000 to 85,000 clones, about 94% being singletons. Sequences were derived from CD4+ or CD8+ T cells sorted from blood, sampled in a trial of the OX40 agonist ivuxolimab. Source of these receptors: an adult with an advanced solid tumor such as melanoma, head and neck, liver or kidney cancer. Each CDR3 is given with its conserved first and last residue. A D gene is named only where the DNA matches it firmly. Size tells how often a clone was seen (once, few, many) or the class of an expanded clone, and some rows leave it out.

cdr3_aa: CASSQSGSLYEQYF; cdr3_nt: TGTGCCAGCAGCCAGAGCGGGAGTCTCTACGAGCAGTACTTC; d_call: TRBD2; clone_size: -; j_call: TRBJ2-7; v_call: TRBV5-4
cdr3_aa: CASSVEGGSHGYTF; cdr3_nt: TGTGCCAGCAGCGTAGAAGGGGGTTCTCATGGCTACACCTTC; d_call: -; clone_size: -; j_call: TRBJ1-2; v_call: TRBV9
cdr3_aa: CASSIPPGLAGVDETQYF; cdr3_nt: TGTGCCAGTAGTATTCCCCCGGGACTAGCGGGAGTCGACGAGACCCAGTACTTC; d_call: TRBD2; clone_size: -; j_call: TRBJ2-5; v_call: TRBV19
cdr3_aa: CASSPGGANSPLHF; cdr3_nt: TGTGCCAGCAGCCCTGGGGGGGCTAATTCACCCCTCCACTTT; d_call: -; clone_size: -; j_call: TRBJ1-6; v_call: TRBV7-9
cdr3_aa: CASSQDWDSYEQYF; cdr3_nt: TGCGCCAGCAGCCAAGATTGGGACTCCTACGAGCAGTACTTC; d_call: -; clone_size: -; j_call: TRBJ2-7; v_call: TRBV4-3
cdr3_aa: CASSARQGAGGEQFF; cdr3_nt: TGCGCCAGCAGTGCCAGACAGGGGGCGGGAGGTGAGCAGTTCTTC; d_call: TRBD1; clone_size: once; j_call: TRBJ2-1; v_call: TRBV10-2
cdr3_aa: CASNTVNYGYTF; cdr3_nt: TGTGCCAGCAATACAGTAAACTATGGCTACACCTTC; d_call: -; clone_size: -; j_call: TRBJ1-2; v_call: TRBV28
cdr3_aa: CASSQAPDLRGGYTF; cdr3_nt: TGCGCCAGCAGCCAAGCGCCCGACCTTAGGGGCGGCTACACCTTC; d_call: -; clone_size: -; j_call: TRBJ1-2; v_call: TRBV4-3
cdr3_aa: CASSLTGYYEQYF; cdr3_nt: TGTGCCAGCAGTCTGACGGGGTACTACGAGCAGTACTTC; d_call: -; clone_size: -; j_call: TRBJ2-7; v_call: TRBV27
cdr3_aa: CASSLGAETYEQYF; cdr3_nt: TGTGCCAGCAGCTTAGGAGCGGAAACCTACGAGCAGTACTTC; d_call: -; clone_size: -; j_call: TRBJ2-7; v_call: TRBV7-6
cdr3_aa: CASSYLDRGWYGYTF; cdr3_nt: TGTGCCAGCAGTTACCTCGACAGGGGTTGGTATGGCTACACCTTC; d_call: TRBD1; clone_size: -; j_call: TRBJ1-2; v_call: TRBV6-6
cdr3_aa: CASSRGAPGQYSYEQYF; cdr3_nt: TGCGCCAGCAGTCGTGGGGCCCCCGGTCAATACTCCTACGAGCAGTACTTC; d_call: -; clone_size: -; j_call: TRBJ2-7; v_call: TRBV4-1
cdr3_aa: CAANGASGARNEQFF; cdr3_nt: TGTGCCGCCAACGGGGCTAGCGGGGCCCGAAATGAGCAGTTCTTC; d_call: TRBD2; clone_size: -; j_call: TRBJ2-1; v_call: TRBV2
cdr3_aa: CSATTGEGGYTF; cdr3_nt: TGCAGCGCCACGACAGGGGAGGGTGGCTACACCTTC; d_call: TRBD1; clone_size: -; j_call: TRBJ1-2; v_call: TRBV29-1
cdr3_aa: CASSAGRDTGQPQHF; cdr3_nt: TGCGCCAGCAGCGCGGGACGGGACACAGGCCAGCCCCAGCATTTT; d_call: -; clone_size: -; j_call: TRBJ1-5; v_call: TRBV4-3
cdr3_aa: CAIKGSGANVLTF; cdr3_nt: TGTGCCATCAAGGGCTCTGGGGCCAACGTCCTGACTTTC; d_call: -; clone_size: -; j_call: TRBJ2-6; v_call: TRBV10-3
cdr3_aa: CASTLSPYEQYF; cdr3_nt: TGTGCCAGCACCCTCTCCCCCTACGAGCAGTACTTC; d_call: -; clone_size: -; j_call: TRBJ2-7; v_call: TRBV7-2
cdr3_aa: CSVAQGNYGYTF; cdr3_nt: TGCAGCGTAGCACAGGGGAACTATGGCTACACCTTC; d_call: TRBD1; clone_size: -; j_call: TRBJ1-2; v_call: TRBV29-1
cdr3_aa: CASSQEDRGYDEQFF; cdr3_nt: TGCGCCAGCAGCCAAGAGGACAGGGGTTATGATGAGCAGTTCTTC; d_call: TRBD1; clone_size: -; j_call: TRBJ2-1; v_call: TRBV4-3
cdr3_aa: CASSQDMAGVPYEQYF; cdr3_nt: TGCGCCAGCAGCCAAGATATGGCGGGAGTCCCCTACGAGCAGTACTTC; d_call: TRBD2; clone_size: -; j_call: TRBJ2-7; v_call: TRBV4-3
cdr3_aa: CASSTGGGYTF; cdr3_nt: TGTGCCAGCAGCACAGGGGGTGGCTACACCTTC; d_call: TRBD1; clone_size: -; j_call: TRBJ1-2; v_call: TRBV9
cdr3_aa: CASSQGAGTKAFF; cdr3_nt: TGCGCCAGCAGCCAAGGGGCAGGGACGAAAGCTTTCTTT; d_call: -; clone_size: few; j_call: TRBJ1-1; v_call: TRBV4-1
cdr3_aa: CASSRKQSGEQYF; cdr3_nt: TGTGCCAGCAGCAGGAAACAATCCGGCGAGCAGTACTTC; d_call: -; clone_size: -; j_call: TRBJ2-7; v_call: TRBV27
cdr3_aa: CASTDSGSYNSPLHF; cdr3_nt: TGTGCCAGCACCGACTCTGGATCCTATAATTCACCCCTCCACTTT; d_call: -; clone_size: -; j_call: TRBJ1-6; v_call: TRBV7-6
cdr3_aa: CSVPGQGAEQYF; cdr3_nt: TGCAGCGTCCCGGGACAGGGGGCCGAGCAGTACTTC; d_call: TRBD1; clone_size: once; j_call: TRBJ2-7; v_call: TRBV29-1
cdr3_aa: CASSTDRGEPQHF; cdr3_nt: TGTGCCAGCAGCACGGACCGGGGGGAGCCCCAGCATTTT; d_call: -; clone_size: -; j_call: TRBJ1-5; v_call: TRBV27
cdr3_aa: CASSQEDRGRETQYF; cdr3_nt: TGCGCCAGCAGCCAAGAGGACAGGGGGCGTGAGACCCAGTACTTC; d_call: TRBD1; clone_size: -; j_call: TRBJ2-5; v_call: TRBV4-3
cdr3_aa: CASSEPTGTGGPNYGYTF; cdr3_nt: TGTGCCAGCAGTGAACCTACCGGGACAGGGGGTCCTAACTATGGCTACACCTTC; d_call: TRBD1; clone_size: -; j_call: TRBJ1-2; v_call: TRBV6-1
cdr3_aa: CAISESRTGVNYGYTF; cdr3_nt: TGTGCCATCAGTGAGTCCCGGACAGGCGTAAACTATGGCTACACCTTC; d_call: TRBD1; clone_size: -; j_call: TRBJ1-2; v_call: TRBV10-3
cdr3_aa: CAISEGPDGAEAFF; cdr3_nt: TGTGCCATCAGTGAGGGGCCAGACGGTGCCGAAGCTTTCTTT; d_call: -; clone_size: -; j_call: TRBJ1-1; v_call: TRBV10-3
cdr3_aa: CASSSRGYSYEQYF; cdr3_nt: TGTGCCAGCAGCTCCAGGGGCTACTCCTACGAGCAGTACTTC; d_call: -; clone_size: -; j_call: TRBJ2-7; v_call: TRBV13
cdr3_aa: CASSQEINMNTEAFF; cdr3_nt: TGCGCCAGCAGCCAAGAAATTAACATGAACACTGAAGCTTTCTTT; d_call: -; clone_size: -; j_call: TRBJ1-1; v_call: TRBV4-3
cdr3_aa: CASSETGGAEAFF; cdr3_nt: TGTGCCAGCAGTGAAACGGGGGGGGCTGAAGCTTTCTTT; d_call: -; clone_size: -; j_call: TRBJ1-1; v_call: TRBV2
cdr3_aa: CASSQVPTGELFF; cdr3_nt: TGCGCCAGCAGCCAAGTTCCCACCGGGGAGCTGTTTTTT; d_call: -; clone_size: -; j_call: TRBJ2-2; v_call: TRBV4-1
cdr3_aa: CASSLWVGQPQHF; cdr3_nt: TGTGCCAGCAGTTTATGGGTTGGGCAGCCCCAGCATTTT; d_call: -; clone_size: -; j_call: TRBJ1-5; v_call: TRBV27